This is a list of T cell receptor beta chains from one sample in a study of blood T cell repertoires in COVID-19. The table came from immunoSEQ multiplex PCR; TCRdb's copy has only in-frame clones and leaves some out. The table includes more than 45,000 clones, approximately 84% detected once. The sequenced material came from peripheral blood. The origin of the receptors is a human donor in a cohort sampled during active COVID-19. Each CDR3 is given with its conserved first and last residue. Each record gives: D gene, clone size, J gene, V gene, CDR3 protein, CDR3 DNA. D genes are given only for firm matches. The size entry is marked missing in some rows and otherwise reads once, few, many or a size class.

. | . | TRBJ2-3 | TRBV5-6 | CASSLTGLAVTDTQYF | TGTGCCAGCAGCTTGACAGGGCTAGCGGTAACAGATACGCAGTATTTT
. | . | TRBJ2-1 | TRBV29-1 | CSVAQGEQFF | TGCAGCGTGGCACAGGGAGAGCAGTTCTTC
TRBD2 | . | TRBJ2-3 | TRBV13 | CASSYRLAGGRNGDTQYF | TGTGCCAGCAGCTACCGACTAGCGGGGGGGCGAAATGGAGATACGCAGTATTTT
TRBD1 | . | TRBJ1-2 | TRBV3-1/TRBV3-2 | CASRVGTGGYTF | TGTGCCAGCAGGGTGGGGACAGGTGGCTACACCTTC
. | . | TRBJ2-5 | TRBV6-5 | CASSYSGFGETQYF | TGTGCCAGCAGTTACTCCGGTTTCGGAGAGACCCAGTACTTC
TRBD1 | . | TRBJ2-5 | TRBV7-3 | CASSQTTGGHETQYF | TGTGCCAGCAGCCAGACGACAGGGGGTCACGAGACCCAGTACTTC
. | . | TRBJ1-5 | TRBV19 | CASSDHGGAVSQPQHF | TGTGCCAGTAGTGACCACGGGGGGGCGGTAAGTCAGCCCCAGCATTTT
TRBD1 | . | TRBJ1-5 | TRBV19 | CASSPRQGNQPQHF | TGTGCCAGTAGTCCTAGACAGGGTAATCAGCCCCAGCATTTT
. | . | TRBJ1-5 | TRBV6-5 | CASAGRDQPQHF | TGTGCCAGCGCGGGAAGAGATCAGCCCCAGCATTTT
. | medium-sized | TRBJ2-1 | TRBV30 | CAWNTGSGGEQFF | TGTGCCTGGAATACCGGCTCTGGGGGCGAGCAGTTCTTC
. | . | TRBJ2-3 | TRBV7-3 | CASSLDSGGTDTQYF | TGTGCCAGCAGCCTGGATAGCGGAGGCACAGATACGCAGTATTTT
. | . | TRBJ1-2 | TRBV3-1/TRBV3-2 | CASSQGASSNYGYTF | TGTGCCAGCAGCCAGGGGGCGTCTAGCAACTATGGCTACACCTTC
. | . | TRBJ1-1 | TRBV4-1 | CASSQTRQTGTEAFF | TGCGCCAGCAGCCAGACTCGACAGACGGGCACTGAAGCTTTCTTT
. | . | TRBJ1-2 | TRBV6-2/TRBV6-3 | CASSSRRGASNYGYTF | TGTGCCAGCAGTTCTCGTCGCGGGGCGTCTAACTATGGCTACACCTTC
. | . | TRBJ1-5 | TRBV5-6 | CASSSYARGQPQHF | TGTGCCAGCAGCTCATACGCCCGGGGACAGCCCCAGCATTTT
. | few | TRBJ1-2 | TRBV6-2/TRBV6-3 | CASSATGISYGYTF | TGTGCCAGCAGTGCCACAGGGATTTCCTATGGCTACACCTTC
TRBD2 | . | TRBJ2-2 | TRBV7-3 | CASAKTSGGGELFF | TGTGCCAGCGCCAAAACTAGCGGTGGTGGGGAGCTGTTTTTT
. | . | TRBJ2-5 | TRBV11-2 | CASSSSAGEETQYF | TGTGCCAGCAGCTCGAGCGCAGGGGAAGAGACCCAGTACTTC
. | . | TRBJ2-7 | TRBV5-5 | CASSNRETYEQYF | TGTGCCAGCAGCAACCGGGAAACCTACGAGCAGTACTTC
. | . | TRBJ2-2 | TRBV5-5 | CASSLGVGGNTGELFF | TGTGCCAGCAGCTTGGGGGTAGGAGGGAACACCGGGGAGCTGTTTTTT
TRBD1 | . | TRBJ1-2 | TRBV18 | CASSPSDRANGYTF | TGTGCCAGCTCACCATCCGACAGGGCAAATGGCTACACCTTC
. | . | TRBJ1-6 | TRBV6-5 | CASIAKLNSPLHF | TGTGCCAGCATAGCCAAGTTAAATTCACCCCTCCACTTT
TRBD2 | . | TRBJ2-7 | TRBV5-1 | CASSSGGQSTYEQYF | TGCGCCAGCAGCTCGGGGGGGCAGAGTACCTACGAGCAGTACTTC
TRBD2 | once | TRBJ2-3 | TRBV18 | CASSPGTRGTDTQYF | TGTGCCAGCTCACCAGGGACTAGGGGCACAGATACGCAGTATTTT
. | . | TRBJ1-1 | TRBV11-2 | CASSLVGSSNTEAFF | TGTGCCAGCAGCTTAGTGGGCAGTTCGAACACTGAAGCTTTCTTT
TRBD2 | once | TRBJ2-1 | TRBV5-5 | CASSLSGGRYNEQFF | TGTGCCAGCAGCTTGTCTGGCGGGAGGTACAATGAGCAGTTCTTC
. | . | TRBJ2-5 | TRBV5-1 | CASSFGGGRETQYF | TGCGCCAGCAGCTTTGGGGGGGGCCGGGAGACCCAGTACTTC
TRBD2 | . | TRBJ2-1 | TRBV15 | CATSREGLAGWNEQFF | TGTGCCACCAGCAGAGAGGGACTAGCGGGGTGGAATGAGCAGTTCTTC
. | . | TRBJ2-7 | TRBV21-1 | CASSLLTSPTLYEQYF | TGTGCCAGCAGCTTACTTACTAGCCCTACTCTCTACGAGCAGTACTTC
. | . | TRBJ1-2 | TRBV7-2 | CASSYDSSVNYGYTF | TGTGCCAGCAGCTATGACAGCTCCGTAAACTATGGCTACACCTTC
. | . | TRBJ1-6 | TRBV15 | CATSRGPTGIYNSPLHF | TGTGCCACCAGCAGAGGACCTACGGGGATCTATAATTCACCCCTCCACTTT
TRBD1 | . | TRBJ1-4 | TRBV30 | CAWERGTGVFGEKLFF | TGTGCCTGGGAACGTGGGACAGGGGTTTTCGGAGAAAAACTGTTTTTT
. | once | TRBJ2-7 | TRBV6-1 | CASSEARSGWYSYEQYF | TGTGCCAGCAGTGAAGCGAGGTCCGGCTGGTACTCCTACGAGCAGTACTTC
. | . | TRBJ1-1 | TRBV2 | CASSASQGTEAFF | TGTGCCAGCAGTGCGAGCCAGGGCACTGAAGCTTTCTTT
TRBD1 | . | TRBJ2-3 | TRBV5-1 | CASSRDSWSYTQYF | TGCGCCAGCAGCCGGGACAGTTGGAGCTATACGCAGTATTTT
. | . | TRBJ1-2 | TRBV12-2 | CASRFGGYTF | TGTGCAAGTCGCTTCGGGGGCTACACCTTC
TRBD1 | . | TRBJ1-5 | TRBV2 | CASSEEWGQGKQPQHF | TGTGCCAGCAGTGAAGAGTGGGGACAGGGCAAACAGCCCCAGCATTTT
. | . | TRBJ1-3 | TRBV7-9 | CASSLWMRRSGNTIYF | TGTGCCAGCAGCTTATGGATGAGGCGCTCCGGAAACACCATATATTTT
. | . | TRBJ1-5 | TRBV9 | CASSAGVGQPQHF | TGTGCCAGCAGCGCAGGGGTGGGTCAGCCCCAGCATTTT
. | once | TRBJ2-4 | TRBV4-2 | CASSPGANAQAKNIQYF | TGTGCCAGCAGCCCAGGGGCGAACGCCCAAGCCAAAAACATTCAGTACTTC
TRBD2 | . | TRBJ2-5 | TRBV24-1 | CATSDGAGRETQYF | TGTGCCACCAGTGATGGAGCGGGGCGGGAGACCCAGTACTTC
. | . | TRBJ2-5 | TRBV19 | CASSRRAEVETQYF | TGTGCCAGTAGTAGACGGGCGGAGGTAGAGACCCAGTACTTC